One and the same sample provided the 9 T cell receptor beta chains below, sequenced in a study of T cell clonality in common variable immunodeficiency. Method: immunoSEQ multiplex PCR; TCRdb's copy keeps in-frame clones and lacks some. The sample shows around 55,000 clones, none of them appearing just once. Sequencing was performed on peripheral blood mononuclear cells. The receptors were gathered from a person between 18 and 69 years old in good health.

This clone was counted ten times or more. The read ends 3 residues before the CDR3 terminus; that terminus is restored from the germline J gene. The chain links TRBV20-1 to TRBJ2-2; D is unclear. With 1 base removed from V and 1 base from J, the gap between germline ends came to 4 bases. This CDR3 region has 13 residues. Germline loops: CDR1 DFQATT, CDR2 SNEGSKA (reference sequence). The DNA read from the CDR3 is TGCAGTGCTAGAGCTAGGAACACCGGGGAG. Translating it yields CSARARNTGE. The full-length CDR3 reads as CSARARNTGELFF.

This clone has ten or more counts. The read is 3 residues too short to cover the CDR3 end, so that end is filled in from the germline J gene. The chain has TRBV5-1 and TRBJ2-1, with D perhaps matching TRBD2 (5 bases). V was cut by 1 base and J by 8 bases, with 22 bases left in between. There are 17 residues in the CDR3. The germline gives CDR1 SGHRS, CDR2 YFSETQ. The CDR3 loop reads CASSLRGPFGIGDEQFF. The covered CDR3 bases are TGCGCCAGCAGCTTGAGAGGGCCCTTTGGGATCGGGGATGAG.

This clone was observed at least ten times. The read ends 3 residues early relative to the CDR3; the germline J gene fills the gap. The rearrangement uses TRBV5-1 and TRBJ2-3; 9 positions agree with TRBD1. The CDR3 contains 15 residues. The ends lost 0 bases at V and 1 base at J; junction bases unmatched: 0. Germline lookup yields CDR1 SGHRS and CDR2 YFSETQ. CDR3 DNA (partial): TGCGCCAGCAGCTTGGGGGACAGGGGCACAGATACG. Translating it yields CASSLGDRGTDT. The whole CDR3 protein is CASSLGDRGTDTQYF.

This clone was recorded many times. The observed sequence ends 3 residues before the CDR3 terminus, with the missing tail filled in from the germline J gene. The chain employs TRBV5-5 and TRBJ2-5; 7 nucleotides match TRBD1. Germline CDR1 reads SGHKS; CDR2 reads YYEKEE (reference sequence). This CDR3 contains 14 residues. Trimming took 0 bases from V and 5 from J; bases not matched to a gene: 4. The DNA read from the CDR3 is TGTGCCAGCAGCTTGGGGGGACAGAGGGAGACC. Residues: CASSLGGQRET. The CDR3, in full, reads CASSLGGQRETQYF. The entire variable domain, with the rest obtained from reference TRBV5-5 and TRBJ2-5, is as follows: DAGVTQSPTHLIKTRGQQVTLRCSPISGHKSVSWYQQVLGQGPQFIFQYYEKEERGRGNFPDRFSARQFPNYSSELNVNALLLGDSALYLCASSLGGQRETQYFGPGTRLLVL.

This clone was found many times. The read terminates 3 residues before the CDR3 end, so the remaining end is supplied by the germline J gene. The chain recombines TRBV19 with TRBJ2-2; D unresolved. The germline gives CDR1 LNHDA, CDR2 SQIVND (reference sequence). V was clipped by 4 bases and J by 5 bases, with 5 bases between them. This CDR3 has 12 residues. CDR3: CASSSQTGELFF. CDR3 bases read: TGTGCCAGTAGTAGTCAGACCGGGGAG.

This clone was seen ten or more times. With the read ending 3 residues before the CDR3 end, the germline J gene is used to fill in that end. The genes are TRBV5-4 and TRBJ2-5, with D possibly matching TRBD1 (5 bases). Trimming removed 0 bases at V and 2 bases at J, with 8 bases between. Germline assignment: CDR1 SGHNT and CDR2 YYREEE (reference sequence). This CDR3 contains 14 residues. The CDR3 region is CASSLGQHQETQYF. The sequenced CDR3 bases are TGTGCCAGCAGCTTGGGACAGCATCAAGAGACC.

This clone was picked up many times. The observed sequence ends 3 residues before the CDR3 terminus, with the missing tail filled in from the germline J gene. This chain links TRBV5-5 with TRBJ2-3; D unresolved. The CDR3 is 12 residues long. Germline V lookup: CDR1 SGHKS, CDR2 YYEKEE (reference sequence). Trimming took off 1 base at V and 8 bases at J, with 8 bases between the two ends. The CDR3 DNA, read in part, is TGTGCCAGCAGCTTGTTCCGAGGTACG. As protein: CASSLFRGT. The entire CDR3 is CASSLFRGTQYF. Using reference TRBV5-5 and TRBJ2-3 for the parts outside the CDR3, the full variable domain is DAGVTQSPTHLIKTRGQQVTLRCSPISGHKSVSWYQQVLGQGPQFIFQYYEKEERGRGNFPDRFSARQFPNYSSELNVNALLLGDSALYLCASSLFRGTQYFGPGTRLTVL.

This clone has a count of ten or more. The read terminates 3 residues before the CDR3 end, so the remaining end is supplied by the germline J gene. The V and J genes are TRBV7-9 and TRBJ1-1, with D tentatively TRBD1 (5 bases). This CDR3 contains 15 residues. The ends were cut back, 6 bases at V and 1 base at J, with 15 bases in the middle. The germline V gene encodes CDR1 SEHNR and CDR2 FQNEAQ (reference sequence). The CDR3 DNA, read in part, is TGTGCCAGCAGTTTTGACCTAACAGGGAACACTGAA. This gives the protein CASSFDLTGNTE. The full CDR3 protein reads CASSFDLTGNTEAFF. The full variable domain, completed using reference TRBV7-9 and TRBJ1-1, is DTGVSQNPRHKITKRGQNVTFRCDPISEHNRLYWYRQTLGQGPEFLTYFQNEAQLEKSRLLSDRFSAERPKGSFSTLEIQRTEQGDSAMYLCASSFDLTGNTEAFFGQGTRLTVV.

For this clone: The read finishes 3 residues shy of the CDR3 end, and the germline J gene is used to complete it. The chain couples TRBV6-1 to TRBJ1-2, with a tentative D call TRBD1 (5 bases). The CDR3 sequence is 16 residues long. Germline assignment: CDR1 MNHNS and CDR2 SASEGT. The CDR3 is CASSGVDRDSYNDYTF. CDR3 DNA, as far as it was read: TGTGCCAGCAGTGGGGTTGATAGGGACTCCTACAATGAC.